This TCR beta chain is from a study of blood T cell repertoires in COVID-19. Study-level background: The samples span acute and convalescent COVID-19 from the United States, Italy and Spain. The analysed material was cDNA or gDNA that came from T cells, B-cell-depleted T cells, or PBMCs.

Profiled with immunoSEQ multiplex PCR; TCRdb holds only in-frame clones, not every one. Here the sample spans about 96,000 clones, around nine tenths being singletons. With 5 bases clipped from V and 8 bases from J, the junction kept 6 bases outside the gene matches. The CDR3 has 14 residues. Germline V gives CDR1 MNHEY, CDR2 SVGAGI. The TCR sequence derives from a human donor with COVID-19, enrolled during active disease. The donor label of this sample is uncertain. V gene TRBV6-5 combines with J gene TRBJ1-6, with 7 positions matching TRBD1. The sample comprised peripheral blood. This CDR3 is CASSQGVGDSPLHF. Here the CDR3 DNA reads TGTGCCAGCAGTCAGGGGGTAGGGGATTCACCCCTCCACTTT.